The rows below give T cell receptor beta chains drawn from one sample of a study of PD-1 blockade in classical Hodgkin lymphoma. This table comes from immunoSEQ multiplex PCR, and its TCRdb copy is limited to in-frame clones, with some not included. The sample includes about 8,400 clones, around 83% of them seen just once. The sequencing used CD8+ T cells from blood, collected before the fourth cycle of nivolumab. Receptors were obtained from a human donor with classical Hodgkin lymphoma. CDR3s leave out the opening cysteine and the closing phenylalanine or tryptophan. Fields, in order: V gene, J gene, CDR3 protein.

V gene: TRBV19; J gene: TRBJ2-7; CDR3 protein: ASKYSGPYYEQY
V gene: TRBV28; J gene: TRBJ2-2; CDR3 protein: ASSSRGRTGELF
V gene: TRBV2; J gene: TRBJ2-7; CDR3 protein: VTLTSYEQY
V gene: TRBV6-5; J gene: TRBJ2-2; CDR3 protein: ASSHKSWLPGELF
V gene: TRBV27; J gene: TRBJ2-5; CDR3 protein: ASRPGPARETQY
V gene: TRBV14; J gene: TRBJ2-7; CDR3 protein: ASSLGAYEQY
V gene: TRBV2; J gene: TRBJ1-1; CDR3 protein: ASSEATEAF
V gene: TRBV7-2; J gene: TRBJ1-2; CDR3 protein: ASSYGQGLSTNYGYT
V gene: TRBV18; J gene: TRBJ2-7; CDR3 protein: ASSPRGTRVYEQY
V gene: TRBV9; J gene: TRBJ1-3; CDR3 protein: ASSAPPGQGLTGNTIY
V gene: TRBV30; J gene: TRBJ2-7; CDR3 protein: AWSPLASGGEQY
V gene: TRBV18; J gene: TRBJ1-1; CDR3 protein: ASSPVGNTEAF
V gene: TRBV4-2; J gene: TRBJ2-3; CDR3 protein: ASSRTLADGTDTQY
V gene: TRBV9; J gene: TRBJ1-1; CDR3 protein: ASSVGEGVPRGTEAF